Included here is one T cell receptor (beta chain) sequence, with context. Its antigen is as yet unknown. Trimming cost V 0 bases and J 5 bases; bases outside gene matches: 7. Germline V gives CDR1 SGHTA, CDR2 FQGNSA. The CDR3 sequence is 15 residues long. The PCR made use of 60 Vbeta and 13 Jbeta primers. Clones were read by immunoSEQ multiplex PCR, and TCRdb kept only the in-frame ones, dropping some. The sample shows roughly 100,000 clones, around 73% of them seen only once. This entry comes from a study of cytomegalovirus exposure and HLA in healthy donors. Findings and limits, study-wide: Earlier analysis yielded a pattern in which most TCR beta V segments were productive about 90% or about 30% of the time. In a later analysis, about 17,000 TCR beta sequences were associated with HLA alleles at 0.05 false discovery rate.

Each donor's status was that of a healthy bone marrow donor. Sequenced: PBMCs. This chain links TRBV7-2 with TRBJ2-7; 7 bases are shared with TRBD2. The clonotype was recovered from a woman in her sixties in good health and CMV-seronegative. Written as DNA, the CDR3 is TGTGCCAGCAGCTTAGCGGGGCGGGGGATGGACGAGCAGTACTTC. It is translated as CASSLAGRGMDEQYF.